Sequencing of this TCR beta chain was carried out in a study of blood T cell repertoires in COVID-19. The overall study: Each recovered donor of Cohort 3 presented with two negative PCRs, clearance, or symptom resolution. PBMCs, B-cell-depleted T cells, or T cells were the source of the cDNA or gDNA that made up the material.

Using immunoSEQ multiplex PCR, the repertoire was profiled, and TCRdb retains in-frame clones only, with some absent. Of roughly 200,000 clones listed, more than 75% are singletons. Membership in each cohort depended on participant-reported clinical history. The V end was cut by 6 bases, the J end by 3 bases, with 12 bases between. The CDR3 length is 13 residues. Germline V lookup: CDR1 LNHDA, CDR2 SQIVND (reference sequence). Sequences were obtained from PBMCs or T cells enriched from blood (not recorded which). The clonotype was recovered from a young man in a cohort exposed to, infected with or recovered from COVID-19 (not recorded which). The chain joins TRBV19 to TRBJ2-7, with a weak D call TRBD2 (6 bases). The CDR3 here is CASRPSGDYEQYF. The CDR3 nucleotides read TGTGCCAGTAGGCCGTCGGGGGACTACGAGCAGTACTTC.